This T cell receptor (beta chain) derives from a study of cytomegalovirus exposure and HLA in healthy donors. In the PCR, 60 Vbeta and 13 Jbeta primers were used. Sequencing was performed with immunoSEQ multiplex PCR; in TCRdb, only in-frame clones are kept and a portion is missing. The sample records some 130,000 clones, approximately 79% being singletons. V was cut by 2 bases and J by 3 bases, with 11 bases left in between. The CDR3 consists of 14 residues. Per the germline V gene, CDR1 is GTSNPN and CDR2 is SVGIG (reference sequence). The genes are TRBV30 and TRBJ1-5; D unresolved. The TCR comes from a middle-aged man in good health and CMV-seropositive. Sequencing input: PBMCs. CDR3 in amino acids: CAWSKEASNQPQHF. The CDR3 DNA is TGTGCCTGGAGTAAGGAGGCCTCCAATCAGCCCCAGCATTTT.